This paragraph covers one TCR beta chain sequence. As originally analysed: Estimates of nucleated cell counts were drawn from the amplification of reference gene primers. Method: immunoSEQ multiplex PCR; TCRdb's copy keeps in-frame clones and lacks some. V, J and clone size were drawn from that table, and D and trimming were deduced from the DNA. The sample consists of approximately 250,000 clones, roughly 81% of them appearing once. The data derive from a study of blood T cell repertoires in COVID-19. At the level of the study: Samples taken during acute and convalescent COVID-19 were collected in the United States, Italy and Spain. T cells, B-cell-depleted T cells, or PBMCs supplied cDNA or gDNA.

This sequence was found in a man between 50 and 59 years old with acute or convalescent COVID-19. Sequences were obtained from peripheral blood.

The CDR3 nucleotides read TGTGCCAGCAGTGCTACGGGACAGGGGGCTAGACGCAATGGCTACACCTTC. Translated: CASSATGQGARRNGYTF. The chain uses TRBV6-4 and TRBJ1-2; 12 bases map to TRBD1. The CDR3 totals 17 residues. Germline V lookup: CDR1 MRHNA, CDR2 SNTAGT. Germline trimming cut 4 bases from V and 6 bases from J; bases unmatched to any gene: 12.